This TCR beta chain is drawn from a study of graft-versus-host responses after intestinal transplantation. Germline CDR1 reads MNHEY; CDR2 reads SMNVEV (reference sequence). The CDR3 is 14 residues long. The V end was cut by 7 bases, the J end by 3 bases, with 12 bases between. Sequencing used immunoSEQ multiplex PCR; TCRdb keeps in-frame clones, though not all of them. Of about 110,000 clones in the sample, over 85% were seen once. As to this clone: Its antigen is unidentified.

This receptor was identified in a human donor who received an intestinal transplant. Sequencing was performed on unstimulated CD8+ T cells sorted from spleen or lymph node cells, taken before intestinal transplant. The genes are TRBV27 and TRBJ2-2; maybe TRBD1 (7 bases). In DNA form, the CDR3 reads TGTGCCAGCACGCGGGACAGAGACACCGGGGAGCTGTTTTTT. The encoded protein is CASTRDRDTGELFF.